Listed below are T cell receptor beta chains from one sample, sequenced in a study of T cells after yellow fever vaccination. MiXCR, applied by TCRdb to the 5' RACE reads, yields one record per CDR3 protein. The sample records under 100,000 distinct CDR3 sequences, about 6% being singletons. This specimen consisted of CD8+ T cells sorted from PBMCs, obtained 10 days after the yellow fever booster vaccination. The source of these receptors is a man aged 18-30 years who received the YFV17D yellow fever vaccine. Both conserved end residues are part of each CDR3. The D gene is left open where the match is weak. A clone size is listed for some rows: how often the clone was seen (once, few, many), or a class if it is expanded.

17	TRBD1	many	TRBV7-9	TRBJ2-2	TGTGCCAGCAGTCCCCCTCCAGGGGGCAAGAACACCGGGGAGCTGTTTTTT	CASSPPPGGKNTGELFF
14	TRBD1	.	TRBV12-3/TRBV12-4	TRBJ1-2	TGTGCCAGCTGGGTGGAGGACAGGGAGAGTGGCTACACCTTC	CASWVEDRESGYTF
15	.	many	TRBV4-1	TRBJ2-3	TGCGCCAGCAGCCAAGGCTCGGATGGCACAGATACGCAGTATTTT	CASSQGSDGTDTQYF
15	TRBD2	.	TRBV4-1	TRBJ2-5	TGCGCCAGTTCCTGGACTAGCGGGGGACAAGAGACCCAGTACTTC	CASSWTSGGQETQYF
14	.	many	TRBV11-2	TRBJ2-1	TGTGCCAGCAGCGGTTACAGGGTTCAGGATGAGCAGTTCTTC	CASSGYRVQDEQFF
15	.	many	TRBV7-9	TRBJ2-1	TGTGCCAGCAGCTCGCCCCTCAAAGGGGACAATGAGCAGTTCTTC	CASSSPLKGDNEQFF
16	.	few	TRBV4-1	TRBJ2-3	TGCGCCAGCAGCCAAGACCCCGGGAGTAGCACAGATACGCAGTATTTT	CASSQDPGSSTDTQYF
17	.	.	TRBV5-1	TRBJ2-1	TGCGCCAGCAGCTTGGTCGGGTCGGCAGGGGATGTTTATGAGCAGTTCTTC	CASSLVGSAGDVYEQFF
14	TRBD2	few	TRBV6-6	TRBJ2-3	TGTGCCAGCAGGGGACTAGCCTGGGCTGATACGCAGTATTTT	CASRGLAWADTQYF
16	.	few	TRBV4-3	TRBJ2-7	TGCGCCAGCAGCCGGGGTACAGCGGGTAGCTCCTACGAGCAGTACTTC	CASSRGTAGSSYEQYF
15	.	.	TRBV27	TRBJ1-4	TGTGCCAGCAGTGCCTATCATCAGGGAGAAGGTCAACTGTTTTTT	CASSAYHQGEGQLFF
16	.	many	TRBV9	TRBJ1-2	TGTGCCAGCAGCGTAGCAGGCGTCCAGGGAAACTATGGCTACACCTTC	CASSVAGVQGNYGYTF
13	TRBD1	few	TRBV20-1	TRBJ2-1	TGCAGTGCTAGAGCTCGTACAGGGGCTGAGCAGTTCTTC	CSARARTGAEQFF
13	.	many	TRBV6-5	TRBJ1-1	TGTGCCAGCAGTTACGATGTGAGCACTGAAGCTTTCTTT	CASSYDVSTEAFF
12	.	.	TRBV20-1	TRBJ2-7	TGCAGTGCTACGCTGGGCCGCTACGAGCAGTACTTC	CSATLGRYEQYF
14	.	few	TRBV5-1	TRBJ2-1	TGCGCCAGCAGCTTTTGGGGAGAGAACAATGAGCAGTTCTTC	CASSFWGENNEQFF
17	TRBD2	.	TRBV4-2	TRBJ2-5	TGTGCCAGCAGCCAAGATTTTGGCGGGGGTCCCCGGGGGAGCCAGTACTTC	CASSQDFGGGPRGSQYF
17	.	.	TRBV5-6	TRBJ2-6	TGTGCCAGCAGCGCCCGGGACCGGATATCTGGGGCCAACGTCCTGACTTTC	CASSARDRISGANVLTF
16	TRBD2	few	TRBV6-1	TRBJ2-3	TGTGCCAGCAGTGACCCTAGCGGGGGGATCACAGATACGCAGTATTTT	CASSDPSGGITDTQYF
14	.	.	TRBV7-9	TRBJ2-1	TGTGCCAGCAGGCCACCCAGCTCCTACAATGAGCAGTTCTTC	CASRPPSSYNEQFF
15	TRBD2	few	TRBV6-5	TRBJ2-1	TGTGCCAGCAGCCGGACTAGCGGGGGGCGCGGTGAGCAGTTCTTC	CASSRTSGGRGEQFF
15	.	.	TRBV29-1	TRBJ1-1	TGCAGCGTTGTATGGTATAGGGCGGTGAACACTGAAGCTTTCTTT	CSVVWYRAVNTEAFF
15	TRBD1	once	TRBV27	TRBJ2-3	TGTGCCAGCAGTTCACTGACAGGGTCTGCAGATACGCAGTATTTT	CASSSLTGSADTQYF
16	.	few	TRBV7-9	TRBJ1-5	TGTGCCAGCAGCCCGGGATTCGGGCGTAGCAATCAGCCCCAGCATTTT	CASSPGFGRSNQPQHF
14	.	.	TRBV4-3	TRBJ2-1	TGCGCCAGCAGCCAAGGGGCCAGCTCTAATGAGCAGTTCTTC	CASSQGASSNEQFF
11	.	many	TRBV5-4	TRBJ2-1	TGTGCCAGCAGCTTGGAGAATGAGCAGTTCTTC	CASSLENEQFF
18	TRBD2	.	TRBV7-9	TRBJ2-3	TGTGCCAGCAGCCCCCCTAGCGGGAGGGGCTCAAGGACAGATACGCAGTATTTT	CASSPPSGRGSRTDTQYF
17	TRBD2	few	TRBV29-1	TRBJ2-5	TGCAGCGTTGAAACTCTGGCGGGGGGGCATTTCAAAGAGACCCAGTACTTC	CSVETLAGGHFKETQYF
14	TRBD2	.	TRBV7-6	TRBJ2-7	TGTGCCAGCAGCTTAGGCCCGGGAGGGTACGAGCAGTACTTC	CASSLGPGGYEQYF
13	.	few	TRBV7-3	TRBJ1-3	TGTGCCAGCAGCCCTCCGGGTGCGGACACCATATATTTT	CASSPPGADTIYF
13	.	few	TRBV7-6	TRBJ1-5	TGTGCCAGCAGTTCAGGGGTGAAACAGCCCCAGCATTTT	CASSSGVKQPQHF
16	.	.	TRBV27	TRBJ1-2	TGTGCCAGCAGTTCCCTACTCTGGACCCGTAACTATGGCTACACCTTC	CASSSLLWTRNYGYTF
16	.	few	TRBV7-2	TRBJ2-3	TGTGCCAGCAGCTTCCCGGAGGCGGGGAGCAGCGATACGCAGTATTTT	CASSFPEAGSSDTQYF
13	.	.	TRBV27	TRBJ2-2	TGTGCCAGCAGTTTATCGTACACCGGGGAGCTGTTTTTT	CASSLSYTGELFF
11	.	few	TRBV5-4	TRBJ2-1	TGTGCCAGCAGCTTGGGCCGGGAGCAGTTCTTC	CASSLGREQFF
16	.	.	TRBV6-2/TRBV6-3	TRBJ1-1	TGCAGAAAAGTTCATAGTGGGGCTCGAGGGAACACTGAAGCTTTCTTT	CRKVHSGARGNTEAFF
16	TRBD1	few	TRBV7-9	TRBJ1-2	TGTGCCAGCAGCATCCTCCGGACAGGCGATCTTAACTATGGCACCTTC	CASSILRTGDLNYGTF
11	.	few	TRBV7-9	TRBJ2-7	TGTGCCAGCAGCTTAAAGTACGAGCAGTACTTC	CASSLKYEQYF
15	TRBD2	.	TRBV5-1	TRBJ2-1	TGCGCCAGCAGTACTGGACTAGCGGTAAACAATGAGCAGTTCTTC	CASSTGLAVNNEQFF
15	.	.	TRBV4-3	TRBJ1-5	TGCGCCAGCAGCCAAGCGCTGGGGGAAAATCAGCCCCAGCATTTT	CASSQALGENQPQHF
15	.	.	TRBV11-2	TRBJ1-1	TGTGCCAGCAGCTTAGGTCTGGGGGCGAAGACTGAAGCTTTCTTT	CASSLGLGAKTEAFF
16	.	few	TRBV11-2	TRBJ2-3	TGTGCCAGCAGCTTAGAAAGTGACGCCTCACTTGATACGCAGTATTTT	CASSLESDASLDTQYF